This entry concerns a single TCR beta chain. Its antigen is undetermined. The source of the sample is a study of cytomegalovirus exposure and HLA in healthy donors. Study-wide points: Immune exposure was documented only through CMV serostatus. The CMV antigen specificity of a few CMV-associated chains was confirmed through in vitro analysis. A later analysis reportedly found fewer N-insertions in an Asian-associated ancestry cluster than the roughly 670-donor mean. Some highly shared sequence variants likely arose as a pipeline artifact.

This CDR3 contains 15 residues. The junction had 6 bases not matched to a gene; V was cut back by 5 bases and J by 5 bases. The germline V gene encodes CDR1 SGHTA and CDR2 FQGNSA. This PCR relied on a set of 60 Vbeta primers and 13 Jbeta primers. Sequenced by immunoSEQ multiplex PCR; TCRdb stores in-frame clones only, minus some. There are around 130,000 clones in the sample; 75% occur only once, and just under 3% lies in the top ten. V and J are TRBV7-2 and TRBJ2-7; 13 bases are shared with TRBD2. The specimen sequenced was PBMCs. The sequence derives from a woman aged 40 to 50 in good health and CMV-seropositive. The CDR3, as DNA: TGTGCCAGCAGCAACGTGGGACTAGCGGGGAACGAGCAGTACTTC. Its protein is CASSNVGLAGNEQYF. Together with reference TRBV7-2 and TRBJ2-7, the CDR3 gives the full variable domain: GAGVSQSPSNKVTEKGKDVELRCDPISGHTALYWYRQSLGQGLEFLIYFQGNSAPDKSGLPSDRFSAERTGGSVSTLTIQRTQQEDSAVYLCASSNVGLAGNEQYFGPGTRLTVT.